This TCR beta chain comes out of a study of Ad26.COV2.S vaccination and SARS-CoV-2 variants (dated by TCRdb to 2020 to 2022). For context, the study as a whole: Donors in the vaccine arm were drawn from COV1001, a phase I-IIa trial of Ad26.COV2.S in healthy adults that was multicentre, randomized, double-blind and placebo-controlled. Ad26.COV2.S was given intramuscularly at 5x10^10 or 1x10^11 viral particles, as a single shot or as two shots 56 days apart. TCRbeta repertoire sequencing served as the tool for gauging how specific and how broad the SARS-CoV-2-reactive T cell receptors were following Ad26.COV2.S vaccination. The TCR-sequenced set comprised approximately 30 samples: approximately 19 Ad26.COV2.S vaccine recipients, 5 placebo recipients and 8 SARS-CoV-2 convalescent individuals. Participants in the trial were split at random into five groups of five each, receiving low-dose or high-dose Ad26.COV2.S once or twice, or else placebo on both occasions. Blinding of investigators to trial group allocation was maintained during experiments and outcome assessment. Study-level results and caveats: After vaccination, substantial breadth of spike-specific CD8+ and CD4+ T cell responses was reported. The study lacked the statistical power to compare responses across vaccine doses or regimens. Spike-specific TCR breadth was higher in Ad26.COV2.S recipients than in placebo recipients (P = 0.0014). Non-spike TCR breadth was comparable between vaccine and placebo recipients, consistent with the vaccine containing only spike. According to the authors, total T cell responses may have been underestimated by the TCR breadth and depth analyses.

The sample's treatment or condition label, decoded: over 15 received Ad26.COV2.S at low or high dose, single or two shots; roughly five received placebo; per-sample allocation not given. Repertoires of vaccine and placebo recipients were sequenced from samples collected on day 63 after the first injection. Between 29 July and 7 August 2020, Cohort 1b enrolled 20 to 30 adults aged 18-55 years at one site in Boston, USA. Ad26.COV2.S was a replication-incompetent adenovirus type 26 vector that expressed a prefusion-stabilized SARS-CoV-2 spike protein derived from the original Wuhan strain. TCRbeta CDR3 regions were sequenced with the immunoSEQ Assay. After extraction, genomic DNA underwent amplification by bias-controlled multiplex PCR, followed by high-throughput sequencing. Turning to the authors' computational methods: To quantify the absolute abundance of each unique TCRbeta CDR3 region, sequences were collapsed and filtered. T cell fraction was estimated by normalization of TCRbeta template counts to usable DNA, with usable DNA being measured through amplification of reference genes present in all nucleated cells. Repertoire TCRs were annotated as SARS-CoV-2-specific by exact matching of V gene, CDR3 amino acid sequence and J gene to a known reactive TCR set. The reference SARS-CoV-2 TCR set was obtained from MIRA and was filtered for enrichment in COVID-19-positive ImmuneCODE repertoires, whereby public or cross-reactive TCRs were removed. Drawing on the MIRA antigens, annotated TCRs were analysed further at the level of specific ORF or position within ORF. Depth was the summed frequency of annotated unique rearrangements, while breadth was defined as annotated unique rearrangements over total unique productive rearrangements. TCR breadth was compared between groups using two-sided Wilcoxon rank-sum tests. Sourced from immuneACCESS, this table was stored by TCRdb with only in-frame sequences that have V and J called. A share of the clones is absent; for the studies checked, an unresolved V gene accounts for under half, and the remainder has no known explanation. V and J calls and clone size come straight from that table; D and trimming were deduced from the DNA. For this sample there are under 400,000 clones; around 90% appear just once. The ten largest clones take up 3.4% of the sample.

The germline V and J ends show losses of 1 base and 4 bases respectively, and no gene match explains 3 bases of the junction. Including the terminal cysteine and phenylalanine, the CDR3 comprises 16 residues. Of all the DNA, just the CDR3 is kept, 48 bases in frame from base 1. CDR1 and CDR2 are read off the germline V gene as SGHTA and FQGNSA. A word on this clone: It lacks a known antigen. Per-base quality was not reported, and no clone a single base away is much larger than it.

The chain is encoded by TRBV7-2 joined to TRBJ2-3; 12 bases in the middle match TRBD2. The TCR was taken from a person aged 18 to 65 who received the Ad26.COV2.S COVID-19 vaccine or a placebo. Source: peripheral blood, taken in a trial of Ad26.COV2.S vaccine versus placebo. Here is the DNA: TGTGCCAGCAGCTTAGGCCCTAGCGGGGGGGCAGATACGCAGTATTTT. This yields the protein CASSLGPSGGADTQYF.